The sequence of this T cell receptor beta chain was determined in a study of post-analysis software for immune sequencing data. Notes on the study in general: Five TRBV segments, including TRBV5-6, TRBV5-1 and TRBV20-1, were more frequent in patients than controls. Strong co-clustering by F measure was seen for same-batch samples. Comparison with controls showed significantly lower normalized Chao1 diversity in multiple sclerosis patients.

This clonotype was detected only a few times. No antigen is known for it. Each TCR beta cDNA library carried unique molecular identifiers. Starting from about 0.98 to 11 million T cells, the study yielded 460,000 or so cDNA molecules. TCRdb analysed the PCR reads with MiXCR anew, one entry per CDR3 protein. The table has about 810,000 distinct CDR3 sequences, around 50% seen once. The germline V gene has CDR1 DFQATT and CDR2 SNEGSKA (reference sequence). The CDR3 spans 11 residues. Trimming left V 5 bases short and J 2 bases short, with 5 bases between. The gene calls are TRBV20-1 and TRBJ2-3; D remains ambiguous. The sample comprised blood. The sequence was collected from a girl under 18 with multiple sclerosis. CDR3 amino acids: CSAPNTDTQYF. For the CDR3, the DNA is TGCAGTGCTCCTAACACAGATACGCAGTATTTT.